This T cell receptor beta chain was identified in a study of post-analysis software for immune sequencing data. Study at large: Relapsing-remitting, secondary progressive and progressive-relapsing forms of multiple sclerosis all featured among disease courses.

General study results and limits: Patients showed TRBV5-6, TRBV5-1 and TRBV20-1 among about five TRBV segments more frequent than in controls.

In the case of this clonotype: Its antigen remains unknown.

V shed 2 bases, J shed 0 bases, and the junction held 12 bases outside the gene matches. This CDR3 is built from 19 residues. The germline V gene encodes CDR1 SGHAT and CDR2 FQNNGV. The library was made from cDNA and included unique molecular identifiers. A single record per CDR3 protein comes from TCRdb applying MiXCR to the PCR reads. The sample has hundreds of thousands of distinct CDR3 sequences; 30% are singletons. The genes are TRBV11-2 and TRBJ2-1; 8 bases fit TRBD1. This receptor was identified in a girl under 18 with multiple sclerosis. The specimen sequenced was blood. In DNA, the CDR3 is TGTGCCAGCAGCTTAAGGACAGGGTACTCGGTGAGCTCCTACAATGAGCAGTTCTTC. It is translated as CASSLRTGYSVSSYNEQFF.